This T cell receptor beta chain was identified in a study of T cells in Graves' hyperthyroidism and ophthalmopathy. This clonotype showed up many times. Antigen specificity is unknown. Study-wide points: Progression to ophthalmopathy was predicted a median of 6.5 months early. A model built on 13 V-J features separated ophthalmopathy from stable hyperthyroidism.

V lost 6 bases and J 1 base, leaving 13 bases between the germline ends. The CDR3 spans 13 residues. Germline V gene data show CDR1 as DFQATT and CDR2 as SNEGSKA (reference sequence). Absence of ophthalmopathy progression within 18 months defined stable Graves' hyperthyroidism. The TCR beta CDR3 regions underwent amplification using RNA transcripts as the source. First-round RT-PCR targeting the TCR CDR3 was performed with the HTBI primer set. Using its own MiXCR run on the multiplex PCR reads, TCRdb lists one record per CDR3 protein. The table lists a few hundred thousand distinct CDR3 sequences, around 23% of them singletons.

The clonotype originates from a woman aged 45 to 65 with Graves' hyperthyroidism. The chain is built from TRBV20-1 and TRBJ2-7; maybe TRBD1 (5 bases). The specimen sequenced was blood. In DNA, the CDR3 is TGCAGTGCCCGAAAGGGGAATTCCTACGAGCAGTACTTC. Translated, it gives CSARKGNSYEQYF.